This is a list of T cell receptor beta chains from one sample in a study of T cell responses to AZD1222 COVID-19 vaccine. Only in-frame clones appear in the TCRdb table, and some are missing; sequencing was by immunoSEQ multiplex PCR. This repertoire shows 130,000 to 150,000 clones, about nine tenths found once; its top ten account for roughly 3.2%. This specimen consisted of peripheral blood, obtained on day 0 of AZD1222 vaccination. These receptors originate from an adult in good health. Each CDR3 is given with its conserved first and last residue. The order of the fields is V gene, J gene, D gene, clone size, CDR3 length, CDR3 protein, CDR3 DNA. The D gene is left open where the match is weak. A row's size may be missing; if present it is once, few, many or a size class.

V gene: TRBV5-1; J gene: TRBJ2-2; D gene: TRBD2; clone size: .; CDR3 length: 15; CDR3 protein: CASRPPGLGTGELFF; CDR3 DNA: TGCGCCAGCAGACCACCGGGACTAGGGACCGGGGAGCTGTTTTTT
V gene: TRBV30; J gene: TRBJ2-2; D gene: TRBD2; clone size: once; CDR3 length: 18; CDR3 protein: CAWSLGVGRVINTGELFF; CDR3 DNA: TGTGCCTGGAGTCTAGGGGTTGGGAGGGTTATCAACACCGGGGAGCTGTTTTTT
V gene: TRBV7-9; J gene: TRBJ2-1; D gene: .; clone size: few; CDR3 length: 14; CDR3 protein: CASSLGDGNNEQFF; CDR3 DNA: TGTGCCAGCAGCTTAGGGGACGGTAACAATGAGCAGTTCTTC
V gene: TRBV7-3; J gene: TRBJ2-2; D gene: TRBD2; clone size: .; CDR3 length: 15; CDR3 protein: CASSLMREGAGELFF; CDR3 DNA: TGTGCCAGCAGCTTAATGAGGGAGGGCGCCGGGGAGCTGTTTTTT
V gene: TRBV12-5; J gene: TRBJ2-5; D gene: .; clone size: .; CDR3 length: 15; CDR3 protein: CASGLVQGRGETQYF; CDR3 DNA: TGTGCTAGTGGTTTGGTTCAGGGTAGGGGAGAGACCCAGTACTTC
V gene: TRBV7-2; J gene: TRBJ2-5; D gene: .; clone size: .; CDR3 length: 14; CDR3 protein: CASSLEVGQETQYF; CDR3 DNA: TGTGCCAGCAGCTTAGAAGTAGGCCAAGAGACCCAGTACTTC
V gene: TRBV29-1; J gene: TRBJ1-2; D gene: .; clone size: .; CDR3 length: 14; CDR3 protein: CSVEFGGEGYGYTF; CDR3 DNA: TGCAGCGTTGAATTCGGCGGAGAGGGCTATGGCTACACCTTC
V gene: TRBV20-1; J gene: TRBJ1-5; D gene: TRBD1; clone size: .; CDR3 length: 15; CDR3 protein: CSASPGTGAFQPQHF; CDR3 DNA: TGCAGTGCTAGTCCGGGGACAGGGGCTTTTCAGCCCCAGCATTTT
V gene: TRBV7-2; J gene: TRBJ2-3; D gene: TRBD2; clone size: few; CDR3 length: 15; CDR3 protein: CASSLGRGGLDTQYF; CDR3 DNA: TGTGCCAGCAGCTTAGGTCGGGGGGGCCTAGATACGCAGTATTTT
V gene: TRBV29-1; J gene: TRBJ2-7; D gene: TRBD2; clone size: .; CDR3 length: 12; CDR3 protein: CSVSGTRYEQYF; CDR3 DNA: TGCAGCGTCTCCGGGACTAGGTACGAGCAGTACTTC
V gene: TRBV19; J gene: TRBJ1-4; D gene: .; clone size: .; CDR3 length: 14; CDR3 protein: CASSTGRTNEKLFF; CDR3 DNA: TGTGCCAGTAGCACGGGAAGGACTAATGAAAAACTGTTTTTT
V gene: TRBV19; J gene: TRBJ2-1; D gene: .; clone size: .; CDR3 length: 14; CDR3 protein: CASSIGTAHNEQFF; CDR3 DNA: TGTGCCAGTAGTATCGGGACCGCTCACAATGAGCAGTTCTTC
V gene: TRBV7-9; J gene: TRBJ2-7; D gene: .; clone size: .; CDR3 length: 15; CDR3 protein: CASKVLRGNSYEQYF; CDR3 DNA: TGTGCCAGCAAGGTCTTGAGAGGGAACTCCTACGAGCAGTACTTC
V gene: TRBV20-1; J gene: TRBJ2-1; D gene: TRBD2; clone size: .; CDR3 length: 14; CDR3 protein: CSASHPRGGYEQFF; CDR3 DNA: TGCAGTGCTAGTCATCCCCGGGGAGGGTATGAGCAGTTCTTC
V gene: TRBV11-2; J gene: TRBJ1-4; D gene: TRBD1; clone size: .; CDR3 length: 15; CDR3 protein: CASRQGQGGYEKLFF; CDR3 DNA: TGTGCCAGCAGACAGGGACAGGGTGGTTATGAAAAACTGTTTTTT
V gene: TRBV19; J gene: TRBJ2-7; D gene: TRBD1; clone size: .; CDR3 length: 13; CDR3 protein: CASSAGQDYEQYF; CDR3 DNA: TGTGCCAGTAGCGCTGGACAGGACTACGAGCAGTACTTC
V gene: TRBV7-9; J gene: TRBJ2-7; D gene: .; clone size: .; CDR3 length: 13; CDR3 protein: CASSSGGSYEQYF; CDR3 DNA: TGTGCCAGCAGCTCTGGAGGGTCCTACGAGCAGTACTTC
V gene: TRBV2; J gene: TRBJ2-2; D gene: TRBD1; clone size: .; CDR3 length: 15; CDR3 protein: CASGGQGAVTGELFF; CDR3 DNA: TGTGCCAGCGGCGGACAGGGGGCGGTTACCGGGGAGCTGTTTTTT
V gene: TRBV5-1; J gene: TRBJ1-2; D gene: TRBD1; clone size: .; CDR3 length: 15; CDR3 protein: CASSSGTGFGYGYTF; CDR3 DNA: TGCGCCAGCAGCTCGGGGACAGGGTTTGGGTATGGCTACACCTTC
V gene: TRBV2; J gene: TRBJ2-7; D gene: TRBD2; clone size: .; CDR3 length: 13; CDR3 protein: CASGEAGTYEQYF; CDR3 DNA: TGTGCCAGCGGAGAAGCGGGAACCTACGAGCAGTACTTC
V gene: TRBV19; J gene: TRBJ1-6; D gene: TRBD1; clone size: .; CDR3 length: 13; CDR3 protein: CASRTGGNSPLHF; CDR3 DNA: TGTGCCAGTAGGACAGGGGGTAATTCACCCCTCCACTTT
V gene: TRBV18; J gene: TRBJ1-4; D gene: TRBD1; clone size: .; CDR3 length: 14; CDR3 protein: CASSLDRVDEKLFF; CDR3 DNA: TGTGCCAGCTCACTGGACAGGGTGGATGAAAAACTGTTTTTT
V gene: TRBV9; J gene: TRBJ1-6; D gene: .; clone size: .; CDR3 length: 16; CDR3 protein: CASSVTSGQSPFALHF; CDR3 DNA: TGTGCCAGCAGCGTAACGTCGGGCCAATCCCCCTTCGCCCTCCACTTT
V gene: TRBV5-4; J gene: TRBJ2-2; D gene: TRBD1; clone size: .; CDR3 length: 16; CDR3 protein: CASSPLGTGGTGELFF; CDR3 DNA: TGTGCCAGCAGCCCCCTCGGGACAGGGGGCACCGGGGAGCTGTTTTTT
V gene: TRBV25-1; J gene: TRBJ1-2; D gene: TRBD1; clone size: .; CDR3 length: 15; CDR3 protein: CASSVSGTGGHGYTF; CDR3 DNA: TGTGCCAGCAGTGTCTCCGGGACAGGGGGCCATGGCTACACCTTC
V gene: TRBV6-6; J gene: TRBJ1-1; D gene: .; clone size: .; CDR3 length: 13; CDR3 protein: CASSFGANTEAFF; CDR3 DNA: TGTGCCAGCAGTTTCGGGGCGAACACTGAAGCTTTCTTT
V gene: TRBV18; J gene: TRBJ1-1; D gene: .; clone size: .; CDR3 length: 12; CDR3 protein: CASSRVVSEAFF; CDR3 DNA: TGTGCCAGCTCCAGGGTTGTCTCTGAAGCTTTCTTT
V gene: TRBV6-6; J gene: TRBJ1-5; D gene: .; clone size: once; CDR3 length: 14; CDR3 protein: CASSPWGRNQPQHF; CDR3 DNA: TGTGCCAGCAGCCCTTGGGGGCGCAATCAGCCCCAGCATTTT
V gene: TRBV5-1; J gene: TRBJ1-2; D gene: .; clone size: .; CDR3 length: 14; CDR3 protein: CASSYNLRGDGYTF; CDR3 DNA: TGCGCCAGCAGCTATAACCTCAGGGGAGACGGCTACACCTTC
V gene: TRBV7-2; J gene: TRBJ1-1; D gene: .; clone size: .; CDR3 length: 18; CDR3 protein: CASSLSLSSVGANTEAFF; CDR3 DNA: TGTGCCAGCAGCCTATCCCTGTCGAGCGTGGGGGCGAACACTGAAGCTTTCTTT
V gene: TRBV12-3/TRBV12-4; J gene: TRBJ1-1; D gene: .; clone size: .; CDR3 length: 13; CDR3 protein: CASSLLQGTEAFF; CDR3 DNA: TGTGCCAGCAGTTTGCTCCAAGGCACTGAAGCTTTCTTT
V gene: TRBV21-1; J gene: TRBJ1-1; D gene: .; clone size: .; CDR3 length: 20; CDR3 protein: CASSKGGLFSRGNQDTEAFF; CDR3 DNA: TGTGCCAGCAGCAAAGGCGGACTATTTTCCAGGGGGAACCAGGACACTGAAGCTTTCTTT
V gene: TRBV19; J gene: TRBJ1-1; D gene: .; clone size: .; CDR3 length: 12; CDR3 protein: CASRGPNTEAFF; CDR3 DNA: TGTGCCAGTAGGGGACCGAACACTGAAGCTTTCTTT
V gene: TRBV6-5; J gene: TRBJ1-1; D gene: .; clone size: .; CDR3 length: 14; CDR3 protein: CASKPGPTNTEAFF; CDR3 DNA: TGTGCCAGCAAACCGGGACCTACGAACACTGAAGCTTTCTTT
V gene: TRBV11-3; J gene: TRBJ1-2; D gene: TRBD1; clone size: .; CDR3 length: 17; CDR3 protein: CASSPSGTGSKDYGYTF; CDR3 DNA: TGTGCCAGCAGCCCCTCCGGGACAGGGTCGAAGGACTATGGCTACACCTTC
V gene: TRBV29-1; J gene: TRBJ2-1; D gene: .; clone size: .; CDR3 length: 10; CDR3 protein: CSVDHNEQFF; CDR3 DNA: TGCAGCGTTGACCACAATGAGCAGTTCTTC
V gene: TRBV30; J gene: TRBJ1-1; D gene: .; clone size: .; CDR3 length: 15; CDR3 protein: CAWSPWQAYDTEAFF; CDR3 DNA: TGTGCCTGGAGCCCCTGGCAGGCTTACGACACTGAAGCTTTCTTT
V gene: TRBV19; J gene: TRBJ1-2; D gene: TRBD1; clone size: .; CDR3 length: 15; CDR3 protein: CASSIDRGTGYGYTF; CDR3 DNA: TGTGCCAGTAGTATAGACCGGGGGACAGGCTATGGCTACACCTTC
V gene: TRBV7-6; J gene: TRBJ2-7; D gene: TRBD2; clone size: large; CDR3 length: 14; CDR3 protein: CASSAALAGGLQYF; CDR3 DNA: TGTGCCAGCAGCGCCGCACTAGCGGGGGGGCTCCAGTACTTC
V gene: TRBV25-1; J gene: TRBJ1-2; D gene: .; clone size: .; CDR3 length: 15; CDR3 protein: CASSPPGHSGYGYTF; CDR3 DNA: TGTGCCAGCAGTCCCCCGGGTCATTCAGGGTATGGCTACACCTTC
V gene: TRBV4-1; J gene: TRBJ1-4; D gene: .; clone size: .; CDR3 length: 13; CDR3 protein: CASSQWTSEKLFF; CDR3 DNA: TGCGCCAGCAGCCAATGGACTTCAGAAAAACTGTTTTTT
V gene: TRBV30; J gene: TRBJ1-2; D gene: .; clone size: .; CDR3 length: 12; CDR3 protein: CAWSNGNYGYTF; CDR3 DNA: TGTGCCTGGAGTAACGGAAACTATGGCTACACCTTC
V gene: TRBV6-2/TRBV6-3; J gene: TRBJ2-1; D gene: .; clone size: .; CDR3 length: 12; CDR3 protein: CASSLLYNEQFF; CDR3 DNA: TGTGCCAGCAGTCTCCTTTACAATGAGCAGTTCTTC
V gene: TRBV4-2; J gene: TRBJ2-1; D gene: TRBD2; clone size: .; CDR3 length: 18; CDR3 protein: CASSQAWASGRSGNEQFF; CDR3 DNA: TGTGCCAGCAGCCAAGCATGGGCTAGCGGGAGATCCGGCAATGAGCAGTTCTTC
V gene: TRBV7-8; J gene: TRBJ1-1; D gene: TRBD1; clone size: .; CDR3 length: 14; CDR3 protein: CASSSLDRGTEAFF; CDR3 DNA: TGTGCCAGCAGCTCCCTGGACAGGGGCACTGAAGCTTTCTTT
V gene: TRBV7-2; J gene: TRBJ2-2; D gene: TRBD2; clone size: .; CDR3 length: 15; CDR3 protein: CASSTGLAVTGELFF; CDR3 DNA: TGTGCCAGCAGCACCGGACTAGCGGTCACCGGGGAGCTGTTTTTT
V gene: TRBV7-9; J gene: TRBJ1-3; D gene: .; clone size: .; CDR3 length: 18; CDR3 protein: CASSFSRPGRRQGNTIYF; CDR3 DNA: TGTGCCAGCAGCTTCTCCCGCCCGGGACGGCGGCAGGGAAACACCATATATTTT
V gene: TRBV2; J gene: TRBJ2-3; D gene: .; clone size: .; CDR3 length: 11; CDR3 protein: CASTSLDTQYF; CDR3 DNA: TGTGCCAGCACTTCCTTAGATACGCAGTATTTT
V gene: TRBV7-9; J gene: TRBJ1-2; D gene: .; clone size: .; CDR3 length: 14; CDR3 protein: CASSLVIENYGYTF; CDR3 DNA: TGTGCCAGCAGCTTAGTAATAGAAAACTATGGCTACACCTTC
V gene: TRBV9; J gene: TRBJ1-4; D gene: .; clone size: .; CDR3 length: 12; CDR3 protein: CASSFVEGQLFF; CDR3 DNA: TGTGCCAGCAGTTTCGTCGAAGGCCAACTGTTTTTT
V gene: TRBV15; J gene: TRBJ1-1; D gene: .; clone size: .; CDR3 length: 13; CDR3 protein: CATRSGPNTEAFF; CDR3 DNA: TGTGCCACCAGGTCGGGGCCGAACACTGAAGCTTTCTTT
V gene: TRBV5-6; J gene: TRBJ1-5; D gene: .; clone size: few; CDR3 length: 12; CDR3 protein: CASSLGEQPQHF; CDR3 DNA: TGTGCCAGCAGCTTGGGAGAACAGCCCCAGCATTTT
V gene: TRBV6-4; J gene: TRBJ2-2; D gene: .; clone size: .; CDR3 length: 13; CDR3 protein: CASSDWVHGELFF; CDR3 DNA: TGTGCCAGCAGTGATTGGGTGCACGGGGAGCTGTTTTTT
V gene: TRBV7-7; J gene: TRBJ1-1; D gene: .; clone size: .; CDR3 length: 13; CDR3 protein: CASSQGMNTEAFF; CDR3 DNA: TGTGCCAGCAGCCAGGGCATGAACACTGAAGCTTTCTTT
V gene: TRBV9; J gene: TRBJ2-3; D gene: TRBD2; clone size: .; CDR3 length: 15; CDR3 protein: CASSGLAGGTDTQYF; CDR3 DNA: TGTGCCAGCAGCGGACTAGCGGGAGGCACAGATACGCAGTATTTT
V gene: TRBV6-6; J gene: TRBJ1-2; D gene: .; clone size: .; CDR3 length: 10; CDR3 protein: CASRSDGYTF; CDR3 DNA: TGTGCCAGCAGAAGCGATGGCTACACCTTC
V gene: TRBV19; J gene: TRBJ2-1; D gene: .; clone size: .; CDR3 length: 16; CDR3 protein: CASTKGELWVPNEQFF; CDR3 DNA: TGTGCCAGTACCAAAGGGGAACTATGGGTACCCAATGAGCAGTTCTTC
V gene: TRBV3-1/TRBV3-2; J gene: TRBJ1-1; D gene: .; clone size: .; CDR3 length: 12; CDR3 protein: CASRRGSTEAFF; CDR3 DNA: TGTGCCAGCAGACGGGGGAGCACTGAAGCTTTCTTT